The clone carrying this T cell receptor beta chain was picked up one time. As yet, its antigen is unknown. This sample is part of a study of OX40 agonist ivuxolimab in advanced cancers. Study-level information: Cancers in dose escalation were hepatocellular, melanoma, renal cell and head and neck. The mean age was approximately 60 years, ranging from 23 to 79, with 65% to 85% of participants male.

Study outcomes and limitations: Researchers report that CD8+ T cells had, on average, more expanded clones than CD4+. Among the nonresponders, some also had low normalized T-cell clonal expansion.

Using immunoSEQ multiplex PCR, the repertoire was profiled, and TCRdb retains in-frame clones only, with some absent. Of 70,000 to 90,000 clones in the sample, around 90% are singletons; the top ten hold 8.4%. From germline, CDR1 is MNHEY and CDR2 SMNVEV (reference sequence). This CDR3 is 14 amino acids long. Trimming removed 4 bases from V and 4 bases from J, with 13 bases in between. The starting material was CD4+ or CD8+ T cells sorted from blood, obtained in a trial of the OX40 agonist ivuxolimab. The V gene is TRBV27, the J gene TRBJ2-5; D unclear. The TCR originated in an adult with an advanced solid tumor such as melanoma, head and neck, liver or kidney cancer. This CDR3 is CASSYQQLPETQYF. CDR3 coding DNA: TGTGCCAGCAGTTATCAACAGCTACCAGAGACCCAGTACTTC.